The T cell receptor (beta chain) under discussion was sequenced for a study of cytomegalovirus exposure and HLA in healthy donors. The table lists this clone with a count of one. Germline V gene lookup returns CDR1 SGHRS and CDR2 YFSETQ. V gave up 2 bases and J gave up 0 bases, with 11 bases separating them. This CDR3 has 15 amino acids. Primers included in the PCR were 60 Vbeta and 13 Jbeta primers. Libraries were prepared by immunoSEQ multiplex PCR; TCRdb keeps only in-frame clonotypes and omits some of them. The table lists 55,000 to 70,000 clones, approximately 80% of them singletons. This chain links TRBV5-1 with TRBJ2-5; a possible D gene is TRBD2 (5 bases). The sequence came from a woman aged 40-49 years in good health and CMV-seronegative. Sequenced: PBMCs. CDR3 amino acids: CASSFAGGYQETQYF. The CDR3 DNA is TGCGCCAGCAGCTTCGCGGGCGGATACCAAGAGACCCAGTACTTC.